The rows below give T cell receptor beta chains drawn from one sample of a study of beta chain features in type 1 diabetes. The table came from immunoSEQ multiplex PCR; TCRdb's copy has only in-frame clones and leaves some out. The profile covers roughly 240,000 clones, with less than 30% appearing a single time and 0.012% taken by the ten largest. The sample was naive CD4+ T cells from blood. Source of these receptors: a woman aged 30 to 39 with type 1 diabetes. Each CDR3 is given without its conserved first and last residue. The order of the fields is CDR3 length, V gene, D gene, J gene, CDR3 protein. The D gene is left open where the match is weak.

13	TRBV7-6	TRBD2	TRBJ2-1	ASSLAGTTNNEQF
12	TRBV28	TRBD2	TRBJ2-7	ASSPGGSPYEQY
13	TRBV6-5	TRBD1	TRBJ1-2	ASSRPGQGYYGYT
10	TRBV9	NA	TRBJ1-2	ASSPRGGGYT
12	TRBV18	NA	TRBJ1-1	ASSRRQGNTEAF
11	TRBV18	NA	TRBJ2-7	ASSGGPTYEQY
12	TRBV18	TRBD1	TRBJ1-1	ASSPDRESTEAF
14	TRBV4-2	NA	TRBJ1-5	ASSQHPGEINQPQH
13	TRBV2	NA	TRBJ2-1	ASRNGLGDFNEQF
14	TRBV7-9	TRBD1	TRBJ1-2	ASSLVGTGTNYGYT
13	TRBV4-1	NA	TRBJ1-5	ASSQVGGRNQPQH
12	TRBV29-1	NA	TRBJ2-3	SVGPGSGGDTQY
13	TRBV7-3	TRBD1	TRBJ1-1	ASSLRAGGRTEAF
14	TRBV7-9	TRBD2	TRBJ2-3	ASTSGRASGRDTQY
14	TRBV14	TRBD2	TRBJ2-5	ASSQVTSGGVETQY
13	TRBV19	TRBD1	TRBJ2-1	ASDRGPTSYNEQF
10	TRBV7-2	NA	TRBJ2-3	ASSNRADTQY
12	TRBV2	NA	TRBJ1-2	ASSDGAGVYGYT
11	TRBV28	TRBD2	TRBJ2-3	GRLAGDTDTQY
13	TRBV28	NA	TRBJ1-5	ASSTSSLKTQPQH
10	TRBV2	NA	TRBJ1-5	ASSDFGQPQH
12	TRBV19	NA	TRBJ1-3	ASSRRRSGNTIY
12	TRBV15	NA	TRBJ2-3	ATSRDSNTDTQY
11	TRBV5-4	NA	TRBJ2-3	ASSPPGADTQY
16	TRBV5-4	NA	TRBJ1-4	ASSFGRVQERPNEKLF
12	TRBV9	NA	TRBJ1-4	ASSVDVGNEKLF
12	TRBV15	NA	TRBJ1-2	ATSDRQANYGYT
14	TRBV5-6	NA	TRBJ2-7	ASSPKTVYSGYEQY
16	TRBV29-1	TRBD1	TRBJ1-2	SVEGLGTGAQTLYGYT